The table lists the clone carrying this T cell receptor (beta chain) with a few counts. As yet, its antigen is unknown. Prepared libraries of TCR beta cDNA carried unique molecular identifiers. Each CDR3 protein is one row after TCRdb ran MiXCR on the PCR reads. Of some 240,000 distinct CDR3 sequences listed, 35% to 45% are singletons. This sample is drawn from a study of post-analysis software for immune sequencing data. Looking at the study overall: The disease courses covered relapsing-remitting, secondary progressive and progressive-relapsing multiple sclerosis. General observations from the study: Compared with controls, patients had more of five TRBV segments, including TRBV5-6, TRBV5-1 and TRBV20-1.

CDR3 length: 14 residues. Unmatched junction bases numbered 4, after V lost 6 bases and J lost 6 bases. The sequenced sample was blood. The chain couples TRBV12-3 or TRBV12-4 to TRBJ2-2; 10 bases map to TRBD2. The receptor comes from a girl aged 10 to 17 with multiple sclerosis. Here the CDR3 DNA reads TGTGCCAGCAGGCTAGCGGGAGACCCCGGGGAGCTGTTTTTT. It yields the protein CASRLAGDPGELFF.